This T cell receptor beta chain is from a study of cytomegalovirus exposure and HLA in healthy donors. A multiplex PCR was run with 60 Vbeta primers and 13 Jbeta primers. Only in-frame clones appear in the TCRdb table, and some are missing; sequencing was by immunoSEQ multiplex PCR. The sample lists some 150,000 clones; 73% were seen once. CDR3 size: 15 residues. Germline assignment: CDR1 MNHEY and CDR2 SVGAGI. The receptor comes from a human donor in good health. The sequenced sample was PBMCs. This chain joins TRBV6-5 and TRBJ2-5, with 12 positions matching TRBD1. The J call may not be correct, given that the DNA end is closer to TRBJ2-7. CDR3 amino acids: CASSYSGTGGGEQYF. CDR3 DNA sequence: TGTGCCAGCAGTTACTCTGGGACAGGGGGCGGCGAGCAGTACTTC.